This TCR beta chain stems from a study of OX40 agonist ivuxolimab in advanced cancers. Per germline, CDR1 LNHDA and CDR2 SQIVND (reference sequence). The CDR3 length is 15 residues. With 1 base removed from V and 0 bases from J, the gap between germline ends came to 8 bases. Assay: immunoSEQ multiplex PCR; the TCRdb copy retains only in-frame clones and omits some. Of 55,000 to 70,000 clones listed, roughly 84% are singletons. Study-wide findings and caveats: Expansion of clones was among the lowest in partial responders at 0.1-3.0 mg/kg.

A note on this clone: What it binds is not known.

This clonotype was sampled from an adult with an advanced solid tumor such as melanoma, head and neck, liver or kidney cancer. This chain connects TRBV19 to TRBJ2-3, with D uncertain. The sample consisted of CD4+ or CD8+ T cells sorted from blood, taken in a trial of the OX40 agonist ivuxolimab. The CDR3 sequence: CASSIVAESTDTQYF. The CDR3 bases are TGTGCCAGTAGTATAGTCGCAGAAAGCACAGATACGCAGTATTTT.